The rows below give T cell receptor beta chains drawn from one sample of a study of metastatic and nonmetastatic thyroid tumors. TCRdb reprocessed the PCR reads via MiXCR. The sample yields 30,000 to 45,000 clones, less than 25% seen once. Input material: blood. The receptors were gathered from a female donor with papillary thyroid cancer or a benign thyroid nodule (not recorded which). Some clones in this sample may be carry-over from other donors' samples. Each CDR3 is given with its conserved first and last residue. The D gene is left open where the match is weak. Not every row has a clone size; where given, it reads once, few, many or a size class.

TRBJ2-7,TRBV6-2/TRBV6-3,NA,medium-sized,CASSPLYEQYF,TGTGCCAGCAGTCCTCTCTACGAGCAGTACTTC
TRBJ1-2,TRBV5-5,NA,many,CASSLSPGLDLVGYTF,TGTGCCAGCAGCTTGTCACCGGGACTCGATCTGGTTGGCTACACCTTC
TRBJ2-3,TRBV29-1,NA,many,CGVGGSGAISTDTQYF,TGCGGCGTAGGAGGGTCAGGCGCGATTAGCACAGATACGCAGTATTTT
TRBJ2-1,TRBV20-1,TRBD2,NA,CSARSREGGFNNEQFF,TGCAGTGCTAGAAGTCGGGAGGGAGGGTTCAACAATGAGCAGTTCTTC
TRBJ1-5,TRBV19,TRBD1,many,CASSMAGQLNQPQHF,TGTGCCAGTAGTATGGCGGGACAGTTAAATCAGCCCCAGCATTTT
TRBJ1-1,TRBV6-1,NA,NA,CASSPDGQTTEAFF,TGTGCCAGCAGTCCCGACGGACAGACCACTGAAGCTTTCTTT
TRBJ2-1,TRBV5-1,TRBD2,NA,CASSLGASGNGNEQFF,TGCGCCAGCAGCTTAGGAGCTAGCGGGAACGGAAATGAGCAGTTCTTC
TRBJ2-1,TRBV5-6,TRBD2,many,CASSGGGLAGGAGHEQFF,TGTGCCAGCAGCGGGGGGGGACTAGCGGGAGGGGCCGGACATGAGCAGTTCTTC
TRBJ2-6,TRBV2,NA,large,CASGGESISGANVLTF,TGTGCCAGCGGCGGGGAGTCGATTTCCGGGGCCAACGTCCTGACTTTC
TRBJ1-3,TRBV27,NA,NA,CASSLKAASLSGNTIYF,TGTGCCAGCAGTTTAAAGGCGGCATCTCTGTCTGGAAACACCATATATTTT
TRBJ2-5,TRBV6-1,TRBD2,few,CASKQGGGQETQYF,TGTGCCAGCAAACAAGGCGGGGGGCAGGAGACCCAGTACTTC
TRBJ1-1,TRBV12-3/TRBV12-4,NA,few,CASNLGCAGTEAFF,TGTGCCAGCAACTTAGGGTGCGCGGGTACTGAGGCTTTCTTT
TRBJ1-4,TRBV6-1,NA,many,CASINEEKLFF,TGTGCCAGCATAAACGAAGAAAAACTGTTTTTT
TRBJ2-7,TRBV20-1,NA,NA,CSARGGIYEQYF,TGCAGTGCTAGGGGCGGTATCTACGAGCAGTACTTC
TRBJ1-6,TRBV2,TRBD1,many,CASSVFRTGDSPLHF,TGTGCCAGCAGTGTGTTTAGGACAGGGGATTCACCCCTCCACTTT
TRBJ1-5,TRBV6-1,NA,many,CASTLTEGTQPQHF,TGTGCCAGCACTCTCACGGAGGGGACTCAGCCCCAGCATTTT
TRBJ2-1,TRBV12-3/TRBV12-4,TRBD1,few,CAVGQGSEQFF,TGTGCCGTTGGACAGGGGAGTGAGCAGTTCTTC
TRBJ2-3,TRBV20-1,NA,many,CSVKTQARGDTQYF,TGCAGTGTTAAAACACAGGCCCGAGGGGATACGCAGTATTTT
TRBJ1-2,TRBV7-3,TRBD1,many,CASSSSGGDGYTF,TGTGCCAGCAGCTCCTCAGGGGGGGATGGCTACACCTTC
TRBJ2-1,TRBV20-1,NA,NA,CSARPWRNYNEQFF,TGCAGTGCTAGACCTTGGCGGAACTACAATGAGCAGTTCTTC
TRBJ1-5,TRBV12-3/TRBV12-4,NA,NA,CASSLSGRQQPQHF,TGTGCCAGCAGTTTATCCGGGCGCCAACAGCCCCAGCATTTT
TRBJ2-7,TRBV27,NA,few,CASSQEPPRWNRVGEQYF,TGTGCCAGCAGTCAAGAACCTCCCCGTTGGAACAGGGTTGGCGAGCAGTACTTC
TRBJ1-1,TRBV27,NA,many,CASWGQGLSEAFF,TGTGCCAGCTGGGGCCAGGGGCTTAGTGAAGCTTTCTTT
TRBJ1-1,TRBV28,NA,many,CASRMTTVSRGAFF,TGTGCCAGCAGGATGACCACCGTGAGCCGCGGGGCTTTCTTT
TRBJ2-2,TRBV3-1,NA,NA,CASSQGLENTGELFF,TGTGCCAGCAGCCAAGGGTTGGAGAACACCGGGGAGCTGTTTTTT
TRBJ2-7,TRBV5-4,NA,NA,CASSLVAWSISSSYEQYF,TGTGCCAGCAGCTTGGTCGCGTGGAGTATTTCAAGCTCCTACGAGCAGTACTTC
TRBJ2-7,TRBV9,TRBD2,many,CASSPPEGGADEQYF,TGTGCCAGCAGCCCCCCCGAGGGAGGGGCAGACGAGCAGTACTTC
TRBJ1-5,TRBV28,TRBD1,medium-sized,CASSLYDRGPQHF,TGTGCCAGCAGTCTCTACGACAGGGGGCCCCAGCATTTT
TRBJ1-2,TRBV29-1,NA,many,CSVRREGGGHTF,TGCAGCGTTCGACGGGAAGGAGGTGGCCACACCTTC
TRBJ2-5,TRBV2,TRBD2,many,CASDLGTSGRARGETQYF,TGTGCCAGCGACCTCGGGACTAGCGGGAGGGCCCGGGGAGAGACCCAGTACTTC
TRBJ2-2,TRBV20-1,NA,many,CSARDSQSNTGELFF,TGCAGTGCTAGAGATTCACAGAGTAACACCGGGGAGCTGTTTTTT
TRBJ1-2,TRBV6-5,TRBD1,many,CASSYRRTGTYGYTF,TGTGCCAGCAGTTATAGACGGACAGGGACCTATGGCTACACCTTC
TRBJ1-1,TRBV7-9,TRBD1,many,CASSVVSRTGGAFF,TGTGCCAGCAGCGTAGTTTCCCGGACAGGGGGAGCTTTCTTT
TRBJ2-3,TRBV6-4,NA,few,CASSRRAGTDKQYF,TGTGCCAGCAGTAGGAGGGCGGGCACAGATAAGCAGTATTTT
TRBJ2-1,TRBV12-3/TRBV12-4,TRBD2,many,CASSFGREGYNEQFF,TGTGCCAGCAGTTTCGGGCGGGAGGGCTACAATGAGCAGTTCTTC
TRBJ2-7,TRBV6-1,NA,NA,CASRQRRGQQYF,TGTGCCAGCAGACAAAGGAGGGGCCAGCAGTACTTC
TRBJ2-7,TRBV12-3/TRBV12-4,TRBD2,medium-sized,CASSPTRGGHEQYF,TGTGCCAGCAGTCCTACCCGGGGGGGCCACGAGCAGTACTTC
TRBJ1-2,TRBV5-8,NA,NA,CASSSSPRGLLGYTF,TGTGCCAGCAGCTCGTCCCCACGAGGGCTGTTGGGCTACACCTTC
TRBJ2-2,TRBV27,TRBD2,many,CASSFQPTSGRARTGELFF,TGTGCCAGCAGTTTCCAGCCGACTAGCGGGAGGGCCCGGACCGGGGAGCTGTTTTTT
TRBJ2-3,TRBV4-1,TRBD2,many,CASSQDVRGAQDTQYF,TGCGCCAGCAGCCAAGATGTGCGGGGGGCACAAGATACGCAGTATTTT
TRBJ2-5,TRBV7-3,TRBD2,many,CASSLAGAVGETQYF,TGTGCCAGCAGCTTAGCGGGAGCGGTCGGAGAGACCCAGTACTTC
TRBJ1-2,TRBV7-2,NA,NA,CASSLGKGRAFYGYTF,TGTGCCAGCAGCTTAGGCAAGGGTAGGGCCTTCTATGGCTACACCTTC
TRBJ2-2,TRBV28,NA,few,CASTTDRTSNTGELFF,TGTGCCAGCACGACCGATAGGACATCGAACACCGGGGAGCTGTTTTTT
TRBJ2-1,TRBV5-1,TRBD2,many,CASTTSGVPNEQFF,TGCGCCAGCACGACTAGCGGGGTTCCTAATGAGCAGTTCTTC